This TCR beta chain was sequenced for a study of beta chain features in type 1 diabetes. Study-level points and caveats: High TCR expression in some cells could lead to their over-representation in cDNA sequencing. The naive, central memory and Treg TCRB repertoires looked more alike in patients than they did in healthy donors. A pattern of fewer insertions and more deletions at VDJ junctions was seen in type 1 diabetes patients.

Over 95% purity was reached by all sorted populations. Expressed TCRB transcripts were sequenced because the isolated RNA had all been reverse transcribed beforehand. Sequencing was performed with immunoSEQ multiplex PCR; in TCRdb, only in-frame clones are kept and a portion is missing. The sample comprises 900,000 or so clones, under 20% of which are singletons, and around 0.02% rests with the top ten. This clone was seen only a few times. Its cognate antigen is unknown. Specimen: naive CD4+ T cells from blood. The sequence was obtained from a woman younger than 30 in good health.

DNA for the CDR3: TGTGCCAGCAGCCAAGACCTTGGGGCGGGGACTGAAGCTTTCTTT. Its translation is CASSQDLGAGTEAFF. V and J are TRBV5-4 and TRBJ1-1, with a tentative D call TRBD1 (5 bases). Germline CDR1 and CDR2: SGHNT and YYREEE (reference sequence). Trimming removed 4 bases at V and 5 bases at J, with 18 bases between. The CDR3 has 15 residues. Supplemented by reference TRBV5-4 and TRBJ1-1, the full variable domain reads ETGVTQSPTHLIKTRGQQVTLRCSSQSGHNTVSWYQQALGQGPQFIFQYYREEENGRGNFPPRFSGLQFPNYSSELNVNALELDDSALYLCASSQDLGAGTEAFFGQGTRLTVV.